These T cell receptor beta chains were read from a single sample in a study of cytomegalovirus exposure and HLA in healthy donors. Assay used: immunoSEQ multiplex PCR; TCRdb lists only in-frame clones, some missing. Of over 150,000 clones in the sample, 84% were seen once. The source material was PBMCs. The receptors originated from a girl aged 2 to 9 in good health and CMV-seropositive. The CDR3 runs from the conserved cysteine through the conserved F or W. Fields, in order: V gene, D gene, J gene, clone size, CDR3 protein, CDR3 DNA. The D gene is left open where the match is weak. A clone size is listed for some rows: how often the clone was seen (once, few, many), or a class if it is expanded.

V gene: TRBV5-4; D gene: -; J gene: TRBJ2-7; clone size: -; CDR3 protein: CASSPKGGATSYEQYF; CDR3 DNA: TGTGCCAGCAGTCCCAAGGGAGGAGCGACCTCCTACGAGCAGTACTTC
V gene: TRBV6-1; D gene: -; J gene: TRBJ2-7; clone size: -; CDR3 protein: CASSESAHEQYF; CDR3 DNA: TGTGCCAGCAGTGAAAGTGCCCACGAGCAGTACTTC
V gene: TRBV19; D gene: -; J gene: TRBJ1-5; clone size: -; CDR3 protein: CASRQGSNQPQHF; CDR3 DNA: TGTGCCAGTAGACAGGGAAGCAATCAGCCCCAGCATTTT
V gene: TRBV7-8; D gene: -; J gene: TRBJ2-3; clone size: -; CDR3 protein: CASSLVRRATDTQYF; CDR3 DNA: TGTGCCAGCAGCTTAGTCAGGAGGGCCACAGATACGCAGTATTTT
V gene: TRBV15; D gene: TRBD1; J gene: TRBJ2-1; clone size: -; CDR3 protein: CATSRALGTGYLPYSYNEQFF; CDR3 DNA: TGTGCCACCAGCAGAGCTCTCGGGACAGGCTACCTACCCTACTCCTACAATGAGCAGTTCTTC
V gene: TRBV7-8; D gene: -; J gene: TRBJ1-6; clone size: once; CDR3 protein: CASIPGYNSPLHF; CDR3 DNA: TGTGCCAGCATTCCGGGCTATAATTCACCCCTCCACTTT
V gene: TRBV2; D gene: TRBD2; J gene: TRBJ2-7; clone size: few; CDR3 protein: CASSARGGRYEQYF; CDR3 DNA: TGTGCCAGCAGTGCGCGGGGGGGTAGATACGAGCAGTACTTC
V gene: TRBV11-2; D gene: -; J gene: TRBJ2-7; clone size: -; CDR3 protein: CASSFQQNSGSYEQYF; CDR3 DNA: TGTGCCAGCAGCTTCCAACAAAACTCAGGGTCCTACGAGCAGTACTTC
V gene: TRBV27; D gene: TRBD1; J gene: TRBJ1-1; clone size: -; CDR3 protein: CASSLSWDRAGTEAFF; CDR3 DNA: TGTGCCAGCAGTTTATCGTGGGACAGGGCTGGAACTGAAGCTTTCTTT
V gene: TRBV25-1; D gene: -; J gene: TRBJ2-7; clone size: few; CDR3 protein: CASSPNNRGIAYEQYF; CDR3 DNA: TGTGCCAGCAGTCCAAACAACCGGGGGATAGCGTACGAGCAGTACTTC
V gene: TRBV15; D gene: TRBD2; J gene: TRBJ2-7; clone size: -; CDR3 protein: CATSRQKREGYEQYF; CDR3 DNA: TGTGCCACCAGCAGACAAAAGCGGGAGGGCTACGAGCAGTACTTC
V gene: TRBV6-1; D gene: TRBD1; J gene: TRBJ2-3; clone size: -; CDR3 protein: CASSEAGTADTQYF; CDR3 DNA: TGTGCCAGCAGTGAAGCCGGGACAGCCGATACGCAGTATTTT
V gene: TRBV30; D gene: -; J gene: TRBJ1-6; clone size: -; CDR3 protein: CAWIPGYNSPLHF; CDR3 DNA: TGTGCCTGGATCCCGGGGTATAATTCACCCCTCCACTTT
V gene: TRBV4-2; D gene: -; J gene: TRBJ1-2; clone size: -; CDR3 protein: CASSQEGGAYGYTF; CDR3 DNA: TGTGCCAGCAGCCAAGAAGGAGGGGCCTATGGCTACACCTTC
V gene: TRBV7-9; D gene: TRBD2; J gene: TRBJ2-1; clone size: -; CDR3 protein: CASSPGTSSFNEQFF; CDR3 DNA: TGTGCCAGCAGCCCTGGGACTAGCTCGTTCAATGAGCAGTTCTTC
V gene: TRBV7-9; D gene: -; J gene: TRBJ2-1; clone size: -; CDR3 protein: CASGGVNEQFF; CDR3 DNA: TGTGCCAGCGGAGGAGTTAATGAGCAGTTCTTC
V gene: TRBV9; D gene: TRBD1; J gene: TRBJ2-5; clone size: -; CDR3 protein: CASTRDSLMETQYF; CDR3 DNA: TGTGCCAGCACCAGGGACAGCTTAATGGAGACCCAGTACTTC
V gene: TRBV6-6; D gene: -; J gene: TRBJ1-2; clone size: -; CDR3 protein: CASSNPQAYYGYTF; CDR3 DNA: TGTGCCAGCAGCAACCCCCAGGCCTACTATGGCTACACCTTC
V gene: TRBV7-2; D gene: -; J gene: TRBJ1-5; clone size: -; CDR3 protein: CASSARDSNQPQHF; CDR3 DNA: TGTGCCAGCAGCGCGAGGGATAGCAATCAGCCCCAGCATTTT
V gene: TRBV28; D gene: -; J gene: TRBJ1-3; clone size: -; CDR3 protein: CASSPLLSSGNTIYF; CDR3 DNA: TGTGCCAGCAGTCCTCTCTTGTCCTCTGGAAACACCATATATTTT
V gene: TRBV9; D gene: TRBD1; J gene: TRBJ2-6; clone size: -; CDR3 protein: CASSVDRWDRGTSGANVLTF; CDR3 DNA: TGTGCCAGCAGCGTAGATAGGTGGGACAGGGGGACCTCTGGGGCCAACGTCCTGACTTTC
V gene: TRBV5-1; D gene: -; J gene: TRBJ2-3; clone size: -; CDR3 protein: CASSLLTRSGVTDTQYF; CDR3 DNA: TGCGCCAGCAGCTTGTTAACCCGTAGCGGTGTCACAGATACGCAGTATTTT
V gene: TRBV5-6; D gene: -; J gene: TRBJ2-3; clone size: once; CDR3 protein: CASSLGGIPTDTQYF; CDR3 DNA: TGTGCCAGCAGCTTGGGAGGCATACCCACAGATACGCAGTATTTT
V gene: TRBV27; D gene: -; J gene: TRBJ2-3; clone size: once; CDR3 protein: CASSGSGSKTDTQYF; CDR3 DNA: TGTGCCAGCTCGGGTAGTGGAAGTAAGACAGATACGCAGTATTTT
V gene: TRBV28; D gene: TRBD2; J gene: TRBJ2-5; clone size: -; CDR3 protein: CASSPYPGLAGGGWMETQYF; CDR3 DNA: TGTGCCAGCAGCCCCTACCCCGGACTAGCGGGAGGTGGATGGATGGAGACCCAGTACTTC
V gene: TRBV28; D gene: TRBD2; J gene: TRBJ2-1; clone size: -; CDR3 protein: CASSFALAGVSYNEQFF; CDR3 DNA: TGTGCCAGCAGTTTCGCCCTAGCGGGAGTGTCCTACAATGAGCAGTTCTTC
V gene: TRBV27; D gene: TRBD2; J gene: TRBJ2-1; clone size: -; CDR3 protein: CASSFLPSGRSNEQFF; CDR3 DNA: TGTGCCAGCAGTTTTCTACCTAGCGGGAGAAGTAATGAGCAGTTCTTC
V gene: TRBV4-2; D gene: -; J gene: TRBJ1-2; clone size: -; CDR3 protein: CASSQENYGYTF; CDR3 DNA: TGTGCCAGCAGCCAGGAGAACTATGGCTACACCTTC
V gene: TRBV6-5; D gene: TRBD1; J gene: TRBJ1-2; clone size: -; CDR3 protein: CASSPGTGGVYGYTF; CDR3 DNA: TGTGCCAGCAGTCCCGGGACAGGGGGCGTCTATGGCTACACCTTC
V gene: TRBV7-3; D gene: -; J gene: TRBJ2-2; clone size: -; CDR3 protein: CASSLRGAETGELFF; CDR3 DNA: TGTGCCAGCAGCTTACGCGGGGCGGAGACCGGGGAGCTGTTTTTT
V gene: TRBV25-1; D gene: TRBD1; J gene: TRBJ1-1; clone size: -; CDR3 protein: CASNEGTGGFGAEAFF; CDR3 DNA: TGTGCCAGCAATGAGGGGACAGGGGGCTTTGGGGCTGAAGCTTTCTTT
V gene: TRBV2; D gene: -; J gene: TRBJ2-5; clone size: -; CDR3 protein: CASTRDGGRWQETQYF; CDR3 DNA: TGTGCCAGCACCCGGGATGGGGGCCGATGGCAAGAGACCCAGTACTTC
V gene: TRBV4-1; D gene: -; J gene: TRBJ2-7; clone size: -; CDR3 protein: CASSQVVLRGNYEQYF; CDR3 DNA: TGCGCCAGCAGCCAAGTTGTACTCCGGGGGAACTACGAGCAGTACTTC
V gene: TRBV19; D gene: -; J gene: TRBJ1-4; clone size: -; CDR3 protein: CASRPRQRSANEKLFF; CDR3 DNA: TGTGCCAGTAGACCCCGACAGCGATCGGCTAATGAAAAACTGTTTTTT
V gene: TRBV5-1; D gene: -; J gene: TRBJ2-7; clone size: -; CDR3 protein: CASSLAGTPLYEQYF; CDR3 DNA: TGCGCCAGCAGCTTGGCCGGGACACCCCTCTACGAGCAGTACTTC
V gene: TRBV29-1; D gene: TRBD2; J gene: TRBJ2-1; clone size: -; CDR3 protein: CSVAGTSDGAYNEQFF; CDR3 DNA: TGCAGCGTGGCCGGGACTAGTGATGGGGCTTACAATGAGCAGTTCTTC
V gene: TRBV9; D gene: -; J gene: TRBJ2-5; clone size: -; CDR3 protein: CASSGDNQETQYF; CDR3 DNA: TGTGCCAGCAGCGGGGACAACCAAGAGACCCAGTACTTC
V gene: TRBV5-4; D gene: -; J gene: TRBJ2-5; clone size: -; CDR3 protein: CASSLSAGETQYF; CDR3 DNA: TGTGCCAGCAGCTTGAGTGCTGGCGAGACCCAGTACTTC
V gene: TRBV5-1; D gene: -; J gene: TRBJ1-1; clone size: -; CDR3 protein: CASSQGTLNTEAFF; CDR3 DNA: TGCGCCAGCAGCCAGGGGACGTTGAACACTGAAGCTTTCTTT
V gene: TRBV5-1; D gene: -; J gene: TRBJ1-2; clone size: -; CDR3 protein: CASSSTTYGYTF; CDR3 DNA: TGCGCCAGCAGCTCGACAACCTATGGCTACACCTTC
V gene: TRBV30; D gene: -; J gene: TRBJ1-1; clone size: -; CDR3 protein: CAWSGRGFNTEAFF; CDR3 DNA: TGTGCCTGGAGCGGAAGGGGGTTCAACACTGAAGCTTTCTTT
V gene: TRBV6-5; D gene: TRBD2; J gene: TRBJ2-3; clone size: -; CDR3 protein: CASGLAGGTDTQYF; CDR3 DNA: TGTGCCAGCGGACTAGCGGGGGGGACAGATACGCAGTATTTT
V gene: TRBV27; D gene: TRBD1; J gene: TRBJ1-2; clone size: -; CDR3 protein: CASSPTGGEGYTF; CDR3 DNA: TGTGCCAGCAGTCCTACAGGGGGCGAAGGCTACACCTTC
V gene: TRBV28; D gene: TRBD1; J gene: TRBJ1-2; clone size: -; CDR3 protein: CASLKQGSGNYGYTF; CDR3 DNA: TGTGCCAGCTTGAAACAGGGGTCGGGTAACTATGGCTACACCTTC
V gene: TRBV7-8; D gene: -; J gene: TRBJ1-1; clone size: -; CDR3 protein: CASSFLNSYEAFF; CDR3 DNA: TGTGCCAGCAGCTTCTTAAACAGCTATGAAGCTTTCTTT
V gene: TRBV2; D gene: -; J gene: TRBJ2-1; clone size: -; CDR3 protein: CASSESRPGNNEQFF; CDR3 DNA: TGTGCCAGCAGTGAATCCCGACCAGGCAACAATGAGCAGTTCTTC
V gene: TRBV9; D gene: -; J gene: TRBJ2-2; clone size: -; CDR3 protein: CASSPRLAVNTGELFF; CDR3 DNA: TGTGCCAGCAGCCCCCGTTTAGCGGTGAACACCGGGGAGCTGTTTTTT
V gene: TRBV30; D gene: -; J gene: TRBJ2-7; clone size: -; CDR3 protein: CAWMTFSDYEQYF; CDR3 DNA: TGTGCCTGGATGACTTTCAGTGACTACGAGCAGTACTTC
V gene: TRBV18; D gene: -; J gene: TRBJ1-1; clone size: once; CDR3 protein: CASSPPGTEAFF; CDR3 DNA: TGTGCCAGCTCACCTCCGGGCACTGAAGCTTTCTTT
V gene: TRBV6-1; D gene: -; J gene: TRBJ2-7; clone size: -; CDR3 protein: CASSAPGGSSYEQYF; CDR3 DNA: TGTGCCAGCAGCGCCCCTGGCGGAAGCTCCTACGAGCAGTACTTC
V gene: TRBV19; D gene: -; J gene: TRBJ1-1; clone size: -; CDR3 protein: CASSIERQRRLNTEAFF; CDR3 DNA: TGTGCCAGTAGTATAGAGAGGCAGAGGCGCTTGAACACTGAAGCTTTCTTT
V gene: TRBV10-3; D gene: TRBD1; J gene: TRBJ2-1; clone size: few; CDR3 protein: CAISERTGRGYNEQFF; CDR3 DNA: TGTGCCATCAGTGAAAGGACAGGGCGAGGTTACAATGAGCAGTTCTTC
V gene: TRBV28; D gene: TRBD2; J gene: TRBJ2-1; clone size: -; CDR3 protein: CASSLTSGSYEQFF; CDR3 DNA: TGTGCCAGCAGTTTGACTAGCGGGAGTTATGAGCAGTTCTTC
V gene: TRBV6-1; D gene: -; J gene: TRBJ1-1; clone size: -; CDR3 protein: CATSSRDKLREAFF; CDR3 DNA: TGTGCCACCTCCTCGAGGGACAAACTTCGTGAAGCTTTCTTT